Presented here are 23 T cell receptor beta chains from one specimen sequenced in a study of shared clonotypes between healthy human individuals. Some clones are missing from TCRdb's copy, which holds only in-frame ones; the method was immunoSEQ multiplex PCR. The sample shows around 600,000 clones, about 97% of them seen only once. The sequenced sample was naive CD4+ T cells sorted from blood. The subset: CD45RA+ positively selected. These receptors were obtained from a woman in her twenties or thirties in good health.

This sequence joins TRBV28 and TRBJ2-1; 7 bases are a match to TRBD1. Trimming took 1 base from V and 6 from J; bases not matched to a gene: 12. Germline CDR1 reads MDHEN; CDR2 reads SYDVKM. The length of the CDR3 is 17 residues. CDR3 coding DNA: TGTGCCAGCAGTTTATTACGGACAGGAGTGAACTCCAATGAGCAGTTCTTC. This encodes CASSLLRTGVNSNEQFF.

J is TRBJ2-3 and V is TRBV19; possibly TRBD2 for D (6 bases). With 7 bases removed from V and 1 base from J, the gap between germline ends came to 15 bases. The CDR3 has 15 residues. CDR1 and CDR2 (germline): LNHDA, SQIVND (reference sequence). The CDR3 bases are TGTGCCAGTATGAGGACGGGAGAGGGCACAGATACGCAGTATTTT. Translated, it gives CASMRTGEGTDTQYF.

This chain connects TRBV30 to TRBJ1-4; weak D call: TRBD1 (6 bases). Trimming pared 1 base from V and 7 bases from J, leaving 16 bases between. CDR1 is GTSNPN, CDR2 SVGIG, per germline (reference sequence). CDR3 length: 15 amino acids. Here the CDR3 DNA reads TGTGCCTGGAGTGATCCTCAGGGGCGAGCTGAAAAACTGTTTTTT. This gives the protein CAWSDPQGRAEKLFF.

This clone showed up just once. V is TRBV6-1 and J is TRBJ2-2; D gene unclear. Per germline, CDR1 MNHNS and CDR2 SASEGT. Trimming removed 4 bases at V and 2 bases at J, with 11 bases between. This CDR3 has 15 amino acids. CDR3: CASSAQVLNTGELFF. The CDR3 nucleotides are TGTGCCAGCAGTGCCCAAGTCCTAAACACCGGGGAGCTGTTTTTT.

A remark on this clone: The sample has other DNA sequences that encode this CDR3 too. This sequence joins TRBV5-1 and TRBJ1-3; no reliable D call. V lost 0 bases to trimming and J lost 1 base, with 5 bases between them. The CDR3 length is 14 residues. Germline CDR1 reads SGHRS; CDR2 reads YFSETQ. The chain's CDR3 is CASSLGASGNTIYF. The CDR3 DNA is TGCGCCAGCAGCTTGGGAGCGTCTGGAAACACCATATATTTT.

This clone occurred a few times. This chain uses TRBV5-1 with TRBJ2-2; D call uncertain. Germline V CDR1 and CDR2: SGHRS, YFSETQ. This CDR3 comprises 17 residues. Trimming took off 0 bases at V and 4 bases at J, with 16 bases between the two ends. CDR3 coding DNA: TGCGCCAGCAGCTTGGCCTACCGTCCTGGATCCACCGGGGAGCTGTTTTTT. This translates into CASSLAYRPGSTGELFF.

The chain joins TRBV19 to TRBJ1-5; D ambiguous. Trimming shortened V by 8 bases and J by 2 bases, and 16 bases separated the two germline ends. This CDR3 comprises 15 residues. Looked up from germline, CDR1 is LNHDA and CDR2 is SQIVND (reference sequence). CDR3 in amino acids: CASVRGGSGNQPQHF. CDR3 bases: TGTGCCAGTGTACGGGGAGGGTCCGGCAATCAGCCCCAGCATTTT.

This clone was detected once. The chain has TRBV27 and TRBJ1-5, with a tentative D call TRBD1 (5 bases). V was shortened by 6 bases and J by 4 bases, with 10 bases between the two germline ends. The CDR3 is 13 amino acids. In germline, CDR1 is MNHEY, CDR2 SMNVEV (reference sequence). The CDR3 region is CASRQRQNQPQHF. CDR3 coding DNA: TGTGCCAGCAGACAGAGACAGAATCAGCCCCAGCATTTT.

The V call is TRBV10-1, the J call TRBJ2-6; D is unclear. This CDR3 has 14 residues. The V end lost 0 bases, the J end lost 4 bases, and 4 bases lay between the germline ends. Germline assignment: CDR1 WNHNN and CDR2 SYGVQD (reference sequence). The DNA for the CDR3 is TGCGCCAGCAGTGAGTCGAAAGGGGCCAACGTCCTGACTTTC. Amino acids: CASSESKGANVLTF.

The chain recombines TRBV11-3 with TRBJ2-2; no clear D gene. V was cut by 6 bases and J by 1 base, with 15 bases left in between. The CDR3 runs 16 residues. CDR1 is SGHNT, CDR2 YENEEA, per germline. The CDR3 here is CASRGLVGQNTGELFF. The CDR3 region has the DNA TGTGCCAGCAGGGGTCTTGTTGGGCAGAACACCGGGGAGCTGTTTTTT.

The rearrangement uses TRBV10-2 and TRBJ2-7; D remains ambiguous. The CDR3 has 14 residues. V lost 0 bases and J 4 bases, leaving 10 bases between the germline ends. Per the germline V gene, CDR1 is WSHSY and CDR2 is SAAADI. The CDR3 nucleotides are TGCGCCAGCAGTGAGTCCCCGACATTGTACGAGCAGTACTTC. Protein: CASSESPTLYEQYF.

The chain couples TRBV19 to TRBJ2-2; no clear D gene. Trimming took 9 bases from V and 3 from J, leaving 11 bases between them. CDR1 LNHDA and CDR2 SQIVND come from the germline V gene (reference sequence). This CDR3 spans 13 amino acids. This CDR3 is CASHRFDTGELFF. CDR3 bases: TGTGCCAGCCATCGGTTCGACACCGGGGAGCTGTTTTTT.

This chain uses TRBV30 with TRBJ2-5; possible D gene TRBD2, 6 bases. Trimming shortened V by 1 base and J by 1 base, and 10 bases separated the two germline ends. The CDR3 is 14 amino acids. CDR1 and CDR2 from the germline V gene are GTSNPN and SVGIG (reference sequence). For the CDR3, the DNA is TGTGCCTGGAGTGGGTTAGCGGTCCAAGAGACCCAGTACTTC. Translation gives CAWSGLAVQETQYF.

The chain recombines TRBV27 with TRBJ2-2; 9 bases fit TRBD2. This CDR3 comprises 17 residues. The V gene end was trimmed by 5 bases and the J gene end by 7 bases; junction bases not matched to a gene: 14. CDR1 MNHEY and CDR2 SMNVEV come from the germline V gene (reference sequence). The CDR3 region has the DNA TGTGCCAGCAGTCGCTGGGGAGCGGGAGGCCTGTTCGGGGAGCTGTTTTTT. As protein: CASSRWGAGGLFGELFF.

In DNA, the CDR3 is TGTGCCAGTAGTACGGACAGGACGGACACCGGGGAGCTGTTTTTT. The encoded protein is CASSTDRTDTGELFF. The chain links TRBV19 to TRBJ2-2, with 7 bases fitting TRBD1. This CDR3 comprises 15 residues. The junction had 5 bases not matched to a gene; V was cut back by 4 bases and J by 3 bases. Germline V gene sequence: CDR1 LNHDA, CDR2 SQIVND (reference sequence).

This chain joins TRBV28 and TRBJ2-7, with D uncertain. This CDR3 has 12 residues. The V end lost 1 base, the J end lost 6 bases, and 7 bases lay between the germline ends. Germline V gives CDR1 MDHEN, CDR2 SYDVKM. The CDR3, as DNA: TGTGCCAGCAGTTTATTAATAGCCGAGCAGTACTTC. It encodes CASSLLIAEQYF.

The rearrangement links TRBV28 to TRBJ2-7; no clear D. CDR1 is MDHEN and CDR2 is SYDVKM in the germline V gene. The CDR3 is 17 residues long. Trimming removed 5 bases at V and 3 bases at J, with 23 bases between. CDR3 amino acids: CASSRDPYVGWNYEQYF. In DNA form, the CDR3 reads TGTGCCAGCAGTAGAGATCCTTATGTAGGGTGGAACTACGAGCAGTACTTC. Combining the CDR3 with reference TRBV28 and TRBJ2-7 gives the whole variable domain DVKVTQSSRYLVKRTGEKVFLECVQDMDHENMFWYRQDPGLGLRLIYFSYDVKMKEKGDIPEGYSVSREKKERFSLILESASTNQTSMYLCASSRDPYVGWNYEQYFGPGTRLTVT.

V usage is TRBV27 and J usage is TRBJ1-2, with a possible D match to TRBD1 (6 bases). Trimming left V 6 bases short and J 0 bases short, with 8 bases between. This CDR3 has 13 residues. Germline V gene data show CDR1 as MNHEY and CDR2 as SMNVEV (reference sequence). The CDR3 region is CASRDRANYGYTF. The CDR3 bases are TGTGCCAGCAGGGACAGAGCTAACTATGGCTACACCTTC.

V usage is TRBV1 and J usage is TRBJ2-1; TRBD1 was called by the table and not checked on the DNA. TRBV1 is recorded as a pseudogene. The CDR3 is 15 amino acids. CDR3 DNA: TGCACCAGCAGCCATAGGGACAGCTCCTACAATGAGCAGTTCTTC. The encoded protein is CTSSHRDSSYNEQFF.

V and J are TRBV28 and TRBJ1-3; a possible D gene is TRBD1 (5 bases). Between the trimmed V and J ends, which lost 6 bases and 0 bases, there was a span of 18 bases. CDR3 length: 17 residues. Germline CDR1 and CDR2: MDHEN and SYDVKM. The CDR3 DNA reads as TGTGCCAGCAGCCTGGGTGGGGGACGATACTCTGGAAACACCATATATTTT. This codes for CASSLGGGRYSGNTIYF.

The chain carries TRBV19 and TRBJ2-2, with D possibly matching TRBD2 (7 bases). The V gene lost 1 base and the J gene lost 3 bases, with 15 bases spanning the gap. CDR3 length equals 17 residues. Germline V gene sequence: CDR1 LNHDA, CDR2 SQIVND (reference sequence). CDR3 bases: TGTGCCAGTAGTATAGTCGGGGGGCGAGGGGACACCGGGGAGCTGTTTTTT. Protein sequence: CASSIVGGRGDTGELFF.

This chain connects TRBV4-2 to TRBJ1-3; D uncertain. Trimming cost V 0 bases and J 4 bases, with 10 bases left between them. This CDR3 spans 15 amino acids. CDR1 LGHNA and CDR2 YNFKEQ come from the germline V gene. The chain's CDR3 is CASSQEPGGGNTIYF. CDR3 sequence (DNA): TGTGCCAGCAGCCAAGAGCCGGGAGGGGGAAACACCATATATTTT.

This chain links TRBV28 with TRBJ1-2; TRBD1 is a possible D gene (5 bases). The ends were cut back, 7 bases at V and 6 bases at J, with 12 bases in the middle. Germline V lookup: CDR1 MDHEN, CDR2 SYDVKM. The CDR3 length is 12 residues. Here the CDR3 reads CASTTVRDGYTF. The CDR3 DNA sequence: TGTGCCAGCACCACCGTCAGGGATGGCTACACCTTC.